This TCR beta chain was recorded in a study of blood T cell repertoires in COVID-19. Study-level background: T cells, B-cell-depleted T cells, or PBMCs provided the cDNA or gDNA that served as material.

Original handling: Amplification with reference gene primers provided the estimates of nucleated cell counts. The method was immunoSEQ multiplex PCR; TCRdb's version includes in-frame clones alone and lacks a portion of them. V and J calls and clone size are copied from that table; D and trimming were computed from the DNA. In the table there are roughly 120,000 clones, 75% to 90% of which are singletons. Sequenced: peripheral blood. The receptor was derived from a man between 65 and 85 years old with acute or convalescent COVID-19.

For the CDR3, the DNA is TGTGCCAGCAGTACGGGACAGGGCTTCCACGAGCAGTACTTC. Translated, it gives CASSTGQGFHEQYF. This rearrangement joins TRBV6-6 to TRBJ2-7; 9 positions agree with TRBD1. After removal of 5 bases from V and 5 bases from J, the junction contained 7 bases not matched to a gene. Germline-derived CDR1 and CDR2 are MNHNY and SVGAGI (reference sequence). The CDR3 loop spans 14 amino acids.